The rows below give T cell receptor beta chains drawn from one sample of a study of blood T cell repertoires in COVID-19. This table comes from immunoSEQ multiplex PCR, and its TCRdb copy is limited to in-frame clones, with some not included. Altogether about 360,000 clones are present, nearly 90% being singletons, with the ten largest covering around 2.1%. The sample comprised PBMCs or T cells enriched from blood (not recorded which). The receptors here all came from a woman in her forties with acute COVID-19. The CDR3 runs from the conserved cysteine through the conserved F or W. The order of the fields is D gene, J gene, V gene, clone size, CDR3 DNA, CDR3 protein. A D gene is named only where the DNA matches it firmly. Part of the rows lack a size; the others show once, few, many or a class for expanded clones.

- | TRBJ1-5 | TRBV4-1 | - | TGCGCCAGCAGCCAAGAGAACGCGGGTGACCAGCCCCAGCATTTT | CASSQENAGDQPQHF
TRBD2 | TRBJ2-7 | TRBV6-6 | - | TGTGCCAGCAGTGCAGGGACTAGTCACTACGAGCAGTACTTC | CASSAGTSHYEQYF
TRBD2 | TRBJ2-1 | TRBV4-1 | - | TGCGCCAGCAGCCAAGAGATTTCTAGCGGGGGGATACGGAATGAGCAGTTCTTC | CASSQEISSGGIRNEQFF
TRBD2 | TRBJ2-7 | TRBV6-2/TRBV6-3 | - | TGTGCCAGCAGTACTGAGCGGGGGGATTACGAGCAGTACTTC | CASSTERGDYEQYF
TRBD1 | TRBJ1-6 | TRBV29-1 | - | TGCAGCGCCTCGACAGGGTGGAATTCACCCCTCCACTTT | CSASTGWNSPLHF
- | TRBJ1-3 | TRBV7-9 | - | TGTGCCAGCAGCTTGAGGATTAGGACAGGAAACACCATATATTTT | CASSLRIRTGNTIYF
TRBD1 | TRBJ2-7 | TRBV2 | - | TGTGCCAGCAGCCAAGGCCAGGGGGCTGCCTACGAGCAGTACTTC | CASSQGQGAAYEQYF
TRBD2 | TRBJ2-5 | TRBV4-1 | - | TGCGCCAGCAGCCACGGGACTAGCCCGCAAGAGACCCAGTACTTC | CASSHGTSPQETQYF
- | TRBJ1-3 | TRBV7-6 | few | TGTGCCAGCAGCTTAGAGTCCCCGGTGGCTGGAAACACCATATATTTT | CASSLESPVAGNTIYF
- | TRBJ1-1 | TRBV10-3 | - | TGTGCCATCAGTGCGGGGGGACAAAACACTGAAGCTTTCTTT | CAISAGGQNTEAFF
- | TRBJ1-1 | TRBV7-9 | - | TGTGCCAGCAGCCCCGCAAAATTACCGGGGAACACTGAAGCTTTCTTT | CASSPAKLPGNTEAFF
- | TRBJ1-5 | TRBV3-1/TRBV3-2 | - | TGTGCCAGCAGCCAAGACAGGGGACACAATCAGCCCCAGCATTTT | CASSQDRGHNQPQHF
- | TRBJ1-3 | TRBV12-3/TRBV12-4 | - | TGTGCCAGCAGTCCGGTCCGAAACACCATATATTTT | CASSPVRNTIYF
TRBD1 | TRBJ1-3 | TRBV10-3 | - | TGTGCCACTGCTGCAGGGGGTGGAAACACCATATATTTT | CATAAGGGNTIYF
TRBD1 | TRBJ1-6 | TRBV6-5 | - | TGTGCCAGCAGTTCCGACAGGGGGGAGACACCCCTCCACTTT | CASSSDRGETPLHF
- | TRBJ2-7 | TRBV3-1/TRBV3-2 | - | TGTGCCAGCAGCCCACACAGGGATTCCTACGAGCAGTACTTC | CASSPHRDSYEQYF
TRBD2 | TRBJ2-5 | TRBV11-2 | few | TGTGCCAGCAGCTCACCCACTAGCGGGGCACGGCGGGAGACCCAGTACTTC | CASSSPTSGARRETQYF
- | TRBJ2-1 | TRBV3-1/TRBV3-2 | - | TGTGCCAGCAGCCTCCGGGGTTACAATGAGCAGTTCTTC | CASSLRGYNEQFF
- | TRBJ2-5 | TRBV19 | - | TGTGCCAGTAAATTTTCGCGAGATCTAGAGACCCAGTACTTC | CASKFSRDLETQYF
- | TRBJ2-1 | TRBV6-5 | - | TGTGCCAGCAGTTACTCGAGGGACACTTACAATGAGCAGTTCTTC | CASSYSRDTYNEQFF